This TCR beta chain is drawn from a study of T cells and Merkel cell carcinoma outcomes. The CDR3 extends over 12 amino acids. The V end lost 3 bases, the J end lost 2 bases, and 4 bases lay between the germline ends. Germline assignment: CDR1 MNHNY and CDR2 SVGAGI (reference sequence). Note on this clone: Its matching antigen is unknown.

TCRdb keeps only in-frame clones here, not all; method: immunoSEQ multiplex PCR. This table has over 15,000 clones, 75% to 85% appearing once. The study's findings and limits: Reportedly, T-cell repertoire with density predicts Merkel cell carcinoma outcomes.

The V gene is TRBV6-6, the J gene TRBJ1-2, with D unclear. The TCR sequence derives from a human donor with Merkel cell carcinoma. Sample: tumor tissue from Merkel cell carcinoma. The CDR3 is CASSYQNYGYTF. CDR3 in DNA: TGTGCCAGCAGTTATCAGAACTATGGCTACACCTTC.